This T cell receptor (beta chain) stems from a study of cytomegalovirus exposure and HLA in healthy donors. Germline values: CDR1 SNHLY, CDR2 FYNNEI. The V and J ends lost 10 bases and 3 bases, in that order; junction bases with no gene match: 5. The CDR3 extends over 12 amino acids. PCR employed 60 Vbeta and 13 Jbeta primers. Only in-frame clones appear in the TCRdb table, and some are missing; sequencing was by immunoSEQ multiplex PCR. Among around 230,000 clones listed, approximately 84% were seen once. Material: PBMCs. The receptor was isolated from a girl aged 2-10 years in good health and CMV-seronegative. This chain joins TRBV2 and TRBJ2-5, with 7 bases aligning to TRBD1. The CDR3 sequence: CATHGTEETQYF. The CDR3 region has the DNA TGTGCCACCCACGGGACAGAAGAGACCCAGTACTTC.